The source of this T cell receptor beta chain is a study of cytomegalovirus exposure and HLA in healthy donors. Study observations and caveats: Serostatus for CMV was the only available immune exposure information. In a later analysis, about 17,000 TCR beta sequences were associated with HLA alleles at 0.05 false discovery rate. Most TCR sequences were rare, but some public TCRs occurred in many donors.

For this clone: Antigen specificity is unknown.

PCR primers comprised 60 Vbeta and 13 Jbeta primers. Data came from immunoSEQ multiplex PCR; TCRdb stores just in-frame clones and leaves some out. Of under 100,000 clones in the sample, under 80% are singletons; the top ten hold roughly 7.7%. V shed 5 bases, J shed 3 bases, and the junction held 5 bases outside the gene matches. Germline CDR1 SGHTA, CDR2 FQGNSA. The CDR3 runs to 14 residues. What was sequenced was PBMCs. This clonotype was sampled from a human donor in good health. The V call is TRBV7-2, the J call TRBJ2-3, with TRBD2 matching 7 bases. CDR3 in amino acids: CASSRGRETDTQYF. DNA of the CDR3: TGTGCCAGCAGCCGCGGGAGAGAGACAGATACGCAGTATTTT.